A single sample gave rise to the 14 T cell receptor beta chains below, sequenced in a study of blood T cell repertoires in COVID-19. Measured with immunoSEQ multiplex PCR; TCRdb has only the in-frame clones, and not every one. The sample has 200,000 to 250,000 clones; 88% are singletons. Sample: peripheral blood. These receptors all stem from a woman aged 55-70 years with acute or convalescent COVID-19.

V usage is TRBV6-2 or TRBV6-3 and J usage is TRBJ2-5, with D unresolved. This CDR3 has 12 residues. V was trimmed by 5 bases and J by 2 bases, leaving 6 bases between them. CDR1 and CDR2 (germline): MNHEY, SVGEGT. DNA of the CDR3: TGTGCCAGCAGTGGAGTGCAAGAGACCCAGTACTTC. This sequence encodes CASSGVQETQYF.

The chain joins TRBV7-9 to TRBJ1-3, with 8 bases fitting TRBD1. The CDR3 totals 20 residues. The ends lost 5 bases at V and 0 bases at J; junction bases unmatched: 18. Germline CDR1 SEHNR, CDR2 FQNEAQ (reference sequence). DNA for the CDR3: TGTGCCAGCAGCAGCAGCGGGACAGGTCGTTCTTATAGCTCTGGAAACACCATATATTTT. It codes for CASSSSGTGRSYSSGNTIYF.

This clone came up once. This sequence joins TRBV29-1 and TRBJ2-3, with D perhaps TRBD2 (6 bases). V lost 0 bases and J lost 4, with 11 bases in between. Germline lookup yields CDR1 SQVTM and CDR2 ANQGSEA. The CDR3 is made up of 14 amino acids. DNA of the CDR3: TGCAGCGTTGAAGAGTATGCTAGCGCAGATACGCAGTATTTT. Its protein product is CSVEEYASADTQYF.

The CDR3: CAIQGGGGQVSYEQYF. The CDR3, as DNA: TGTGCCATACAGGGGGGGGGCGGACAGGTCAGCTACGAGCAGTACTTC. The rearrangement joins TRBV6-6 to TRBJ2-7, with D possibly TRBD1 on 8 matching bases. V shed 10 bases and J shed 3 bases, with 25 bases lying between them. The CDR3 is 16 residues long. Looked up from germline, CDR1 is MNHNY and CDR2 is SVGAGI (reference sequence).

The gene calls are TRBV6-6 and TRBJ2-3; D is ambiguous. Germline V gene data show CDR1 as MNHNY and CDR2 as SVGAGI (reference sequence). The CDR3 spans 13 residues. V shed 6 bases and J shed 0 bases, with 7 bases lying between them. The CDR3 DNA follows: TGTGCCAGCAGGGCCCCAAGCACAGATACGCAGTATTTT. Translation gives CASRAPSTDTQYF.

The rearrangement uses TRBV29-1 and TRBJ2-2; D perhaps matches TRBD2 (6 bases). CDR1 and CDR2 (germline): SQVTM, ANQGSEA. This CDR3 contains 11 residues. Trimming stripped 6 bases from V and 6 bases from J, with 8 bases between. This CDR3 is CSVWGAGELFF. CDR3 nucleotide sequence: TGCAGCGTGTGGGGGGCCGGGGAGCTGTTTTTT.

The V and J genes are TRBV10-1 and TRBJ2-7, with TRBD2 as a possible D gene (7 bases). The CDR3 is 13 residues long. The germline V gene has CDR1 WNHNN and CDR2 SYGVQD (reference sequence). The CDR3 here is CASSPRAGARMTV. The DNA for the CDR3 is TGCGCCAGCAGCCCGCGGGCGGGGGCAAGGATGACGGTC.

This chain joins TRBV11-2 and TRBJ2-7, with 8 bases fitting TRBD1. The CDR3 runs 12 residues. Germline CDR1 is SGHAT and CDR2 is FQNNGV. Unmatched junction bases numbered 1, after V lost 5 bases and J lost 4 bases. This CDR3 reads CASSRTGYEQYF. The CDR3 DNA reads as TGTGCCAGCAGCCGGACAGGGTACGAGCAGTACTTC.

The V gene is TRBV30, the J gene TRBJ2-2; D not resolved. The CDR3 totals 14 residues. V was cut by 0 bases and J by 0 bases, with 5 bases left in between. Germline V lookup: CDR1 GTSNPN, CDR2 SVGIG (reference sequence). The CDR3 loop reads CAWSVSANTGELFF. The DNA for the CDR3 is TGTGCCTGGAGTGTCTCCGCGAACACCGGGGAGCTGTTTTTT.

A note on this clone: Other DNA sequences in the same sample also yield this CDR3. The CDR3, as DNA: TGTGCCAGTAGTACTACAGGGGCCGGGGAGCTGTTTTTT. It specifies CASSTTGAGELFF. J is TRBJ2-2 and V is TRBV19; TRBD1 aligns across 7 bases. V trimming: 4 bases; J trimming: 6 bases; junction bases outside the gene matches: 2. The CDR3 totals 13 residues. The germline gives CDR1 LNHDA, CDR2 SQIVND (reference sequence).

The rearrangement uses TRBV3-1 (or the pseudogene TRBV3-2) and TRBJ2-5; D might be TRBD2 (5 bases). CDR3 length equals 14 residues. V gave up 2 bases and J gave up 4 bases, with 11 bases separating them. Germline values: CDR1 LGHDT, CDR2 YNNKEL (reference sequence). In nucleotides, the CDR3 is TGTGCCAGCAGCCAACGGTCGGGGTTAGAGACCCAGTACTTC. This codes for CASSQRSGLETQYF.

The chain uses TRBV19 and TRBJ2-5; D unresolved. V lost 1 base, J lost 1 base, and 10 bases lay in between. The CDR3 consists of 15 residues. CDR1 and CDR2 from the germline V gene are LNHDA and SQIVND (reference sequence). Here the CDR3 DNA reads TGTGCCAGTAGTATAGGAGGTAACCTCCAAGAGACCCAGTACTTC. It codes for CASSIGGNLQETQYF.

The V call is TRBV2, the J call TRBJ2-2; D not resolved. The CDR3 sequence is 13 residues long. Germline CDR1 SNHLY, CDR2 FYNNEI. V was pared by 8 bases and J by 6 bases, with 13 bases between. CDR3 protein: CASSYTESGELFF. CDR3 bases: TGTGCCAGCTCGTACACGGAGTCCGGGGAGCTGTTTTTT.

The rearrangement links TRBV9 to TRBJ2-6, with 10 bases identical to TRBD2. V dropped 3 bases and J dropped 5; count of bases not matched to a gene: 11. The CDR3 is made up of 18 amino acids. CDR1 and CDR2 from the germline V gene are SGDLS and YYNGEE. Here the CDR3 reads CASSASGGVDSRANVLTF. The CDR3 DNA reads as TGTGCCAGCAGCGCAAGCGGGGGGGTGGATAGTAGGGCCAACGTCCTGACTTTC. Drawing the rest from reference TRBV9 and TRBJ2-6, the complete variable domain is DSGVTQTPKHLITATGQRVTLRCSPRSGDLSVYWYQQSLDQGLQFLIQYYNGEERAKGNILERFSAQQFPDLHSELNLSSLELGDSALYFCASSASGGVDSRANVLTFGAGSRLTVL.